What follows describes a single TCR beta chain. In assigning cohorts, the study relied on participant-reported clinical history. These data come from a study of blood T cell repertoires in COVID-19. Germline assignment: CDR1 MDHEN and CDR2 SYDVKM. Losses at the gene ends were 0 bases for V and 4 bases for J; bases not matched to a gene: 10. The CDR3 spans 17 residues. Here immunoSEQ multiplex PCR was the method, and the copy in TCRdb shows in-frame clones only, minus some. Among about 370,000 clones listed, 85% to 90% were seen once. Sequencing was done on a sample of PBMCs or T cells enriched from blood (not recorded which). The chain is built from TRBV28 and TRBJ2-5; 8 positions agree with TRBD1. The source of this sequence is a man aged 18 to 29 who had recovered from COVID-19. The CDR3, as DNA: TGTGCCAGCAGTTTATGGCCTCGACAGGGGCCGAGAGAGACCCAGTACTTC. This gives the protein CASSLWPRQGPRETQYF.